The clone carrying this TCR beta chain was observed many times. Its antigen is unidentified. TCRdb re-called the RT-PCR reads through MiXCR, storing one row per CDR3 protein. The sample lists roughly 630,000 distinct CDR3 sequences, 11% to 15% seen once, with roughly 7.2% in the top ten. This sample is drawn from a study of response to subunit inactivated influenza vaccine. Whole-study findings and limits: That few new T cells are recruited by each seasonal influenza vaccination was the authors' suggestion.

Trimming cost V 3 bases and J 5 bases, with 10 bases left between them. This CDR3 is built from 13 residues. This receptor was identified in a man aged 45 to 65 who received an inactivated influenza vaccine. This sample comprised PBMCs from blood, obtained 14 to 15 days before vaccination. The genes are TRBV12-3 or TRBV12-4 and TRBJ2-5; D is unclear. CDR3 coding DNA: TGTGCCAGCAGTTTTTACTTGAGGGAGACCCAGTACTTC. Translating it yields CASSFYLRETQYF.